The 30 T cell receptor beta chains presented below share a single source sample, sequenced in a study of siplizumab effects on memory and regulatory T cells. Assay used: immunoSEQ multiplex PCR; TCRdb lists only in-frame clones, some missing. The sample lists approximately 91,000 clones; approximately 95% were seen once. Material: CD8+ T cells sorted from blood. The receptors here all came from a human donor in good health.

The CDR3 loop is CASSLIQSIAAGELFF. The DNA for the CDR3 is TGTGCCAGCAGCTTAATCCAGAGCATAGCGGCCGGGGAGCTGTTTTTT. V usage is TRBV7-6 and J usage is TRBJ2-2, with a possible D match to TRBD2 (6 bases). CDR3 length: 16 residues. The germline V and J ends were trimmed by 2 bases and 6 bases, with 16 bases remaining between them. CDR1 and CDR2 from the germline V gene are SGHVS and FNYEAQ.

The J gene is TRBJ1-5, the V gene TRBV5-1; 8 nucleotides match TRBD1. CDR3 length: 14 amino acids. Germline loops: CDR1 SGHRS, CDR2 YFSETQ. Trimming cost V 2 bases and J 6 bases; bases outside gene matches: 4. As DNA, the CDR3 is TGCGCCAGCAGCTTAACAGGGGGAAGTCAGCCCCAGCATTTT. It codes for CASSLTGGSQPQHF.

The chain joins TRBV29-1 to TRBJ2-7; D may be TRBD2 (7 bases). V was cut by 0 bases and J by 3 bases, with 15 bases left in between. CDR3 size: 15 residues. Germline-derived CDR1 and CDR2 are SQVTM and ANQGSEA. CDR3 sequence (DNA): TGCAGCGTTGAAGAAACAGGGAGGGGGGACTACGAGCAGTACTTC. Translating gives CSVEETGRGDYEQYF.

The chain carries TRBV4-1 and TRBJ2-7, with D perhaps matching TRBD1 or TRBD2 (5 bases each). In germline, CDR1 is MGHRA, CDR2 YSYEKL. Trimming stripped 0 bases from V and 0 bases from J, with 12 bases between. This CDR3 has 16 residues. In DNA, the CDR3 is TGCGCCAGCAGCCAAGATCGGGACGACAGCTCCTACGAGCAGTACTTC. It encodes CASSQDRDDSSYEQYF.

The CDR3 region is CSVEEQNNEQFF. DNA of the CDR3: TGCAGCGTTGAAGAACAGAACAATGAGCAGTTCTTC. The chain carries TRBV29-1 and TRBJ2-1; unclear D gene. The CDR3 has 12 residues. V lost 0 bases, J lost 5 bases, and 5 bases lay in between. Germline CDR1 SQVTM, CDR2 ANQGSEA.

V gene TRBV27 combines with J gene TRBJ2-5, with D unresolved. V dropped 4 bases and J dropped 0 bases, with 6 bases sitting between them. Germline V CDR1 and CDR2: MNHEY, SMNVEV (reference sequence). This CDR3 has 13 residues. The CDR3 DNA follows: TGTGCCAGCAGTTACGCTAACCAAGAGACCCAGTACTTC. Protein sequence: CASSYANQETQYF.

This clone was observed once. The chain is built from TRBV9 and TRBJ2-7; TRBD2 might be the D (6 bases). This CDR3 contains 15 residues. The germline V and J ends were trimmed by 0 bases and 1 base, with 11 bases remaining between them. Germline values: CDR1 SGDLS, CDR2 YYNGEE. The chain's CDR3 is CASSVAGDLSYEQYF. In nucleotides, the CDR3 is TGTGCCAGCAGCGTAGCGGGGGATTTGTCCTACGAGCAGTACTTC.

The chain is built from TRBV15 and TRBJ1-6, with 10 bases matching TRBD1. Trimming took 3 bases from V and 8 from J; bases not matched to a gene: 7. This CDR3 comprises 16 residues. Germline V gene lookup returns CDR1 LNHNV and CDR2 YYDKDF (reference sequence). The CDR3 DNA reads TGTGCCACCAGCAGCGACCGGGACAGGGGTCATTCACCCCTCCACTTT. Translating gives CATSSDRDRGHSPLHF.

This clone was seen a single time. This chain links TRBV27 with TRBJ1-5, with D perhaps matching TRBD1 (5 bases). The CDR3 runs to 13 residues. Trimming stripped 8 bases from V and 4 bases from J, with 12 bases between. CDR1 is MNHEY and CDR2 is SMNVEV in the germline V gene (reference sequence). CDR3 sequence (DNA): TGTGCCAGCCGGGGCAGCGGAAATCAGCCCCAGCATTTT. Its protein product is CASRGSGNQPQHF.

The J gene is TRBJ2-3, the V gene TRBV2; D remains unclear. V was cut by 0 bases and J by 4 bases, with 11 bases left in between. The CDR3 length is 15 residues. Germline lookup yields CDR1 SNHLY and CDR2 FYNNEI. CDR3 in amino acids: CASSEALARPDTQYF. DNA of the CDR3: TGTGCCAGCAGTGAAGCGCTGGCACGGCCAGATACGCAGTATTTT.

The chain carries TRBV10-2 and TRBJ2-7; D ambiguous. This CDR3 comprises 14 residues. V was pared by 7 bases and J by 0 bases, with 13 bases between. Germline CDR1 reads WSHSY; CDR2 reads SAAADI. The CDR3 sequence is CASITDPSSYEQYF. CDR3 DNA: TGCGCCAGCATCACGGACCCGAGCTCCTACGAGCAGTACTTC.

This clone has a single count. V gene TRBV6-5 combines with J gene TRBJ2-2; possibly TRBD1 for D (6 bases). Germline V gene data show CDR1 as MNHEY and CDR2 as SVGAGI. V was cut by 7 bases and J by 6 bases, with 12 bases left in between. The CDR3 is made up of 13 amino acids. The CDR3 DNA sequence: TGTGCCAGCAAGGGACAATCTGCCGGGGAGCTGTTTTTT. This encodes CASKGQSAGELFF.

This chain links TRBV7-9 with TRBJ1-1; D gene uncertain. Germline V CDR1 and CDR2: SEHNR, FQNEAQ (reference sequence). The CDR3 sequence is 14 residues long. With 5 bases removed from V and 0 bases from J, the gap between germline ends came to 10 bases. The CDR3 coding sequence is TGTGCCAGCAGCCAAACCGCAGTGAACACTGAAGCTTTCTTT. Amino acid sequence: CASSQTAVNTEAFF.

V usage is TRBV4-1 and J usage is TRBJ2-4; D possibly corresponds to TRBD2 (5 bases). V lost 3 bases and J 7 bases, leaving 10 bases between the germline ends. Per germline, CDR1 MGHRA and CDR2 YSYEKL. The CDR3 is 13 amino acids. CDR3 DNA: TGCGCCAGCAGCCAGAACCTAGCCAACATTCAGTACTTC. This sequence encodes CASSQNLANIQYF.

J is TRBJ2-7 and V is TRBV6-1; 10 bases fit TRBD2. CDR1 MNHNS and CDR2 SASEGT come from the germline V gene. CDR3 length: 15 amino acids. V trimming: 6 bases; J trimming: 0 bases; junction bases outside the gene matches: 5. The CDR3 loop reads CASSPPSGSSYEQYF. CDR3 DNA sequence: TGTGCCAGCAGCCCACCTAGCGGGAGCTCCTACGAGCAGTACTTC.

The CDR3: CASSEASFGGRAYEQYF. CDR3 nucleotide sequence: TGTGCCAGCAGTGAAGCTTCTTTCGGCGGGAGGGCATACGAGCAGTACTTC. This chain links TRBV6-1 with TRBJ2-7; TRBD2 agrees at 9 bases. This CDR3 has 17 amino acids. V lost 0 bases and J lost 4; bases outside the gene matches: 10. Germline-derived CDR1 and CDR2 are MNHNS and SASEGT.

The chain is built from TRBV7-9 and TRBJ2-3; 8 bases are shared with TRBD2. This CDR3 contains 15 residues. Per the germline V gene, CDR1 is SEHNR and CDR2 is FQNEAQ (reference sequence). The V and J ends lost 8 bases and 2 bases, in that order; junction bases with no gene match: 9. The CDR3 coding sequence is TGTGCCAGCGTTGGACTAGCCCTAGACACAGATACGCAGTATTTT. Protein sequence: CASVGLALDTDTQYF.

The J gene is TRBJ2-3, the V gene TRBV27; TRBD1 matches 7 bases. After removal of 8 bases from V and 2 bases from J, the junction contained 4 bases not matched to a gene. Germline V gene data show CDR1 as MNHEY and CDR2 as SMNVEV (reference sequence). This CDR3 spans 13 amino acids. CDR3 nucleotide sequence: TGTGCCAGCTCCGACAGGGCCACAGATACGCAGTATTTT. Translation: CASSDRATDTQYF.

This chain connects TRBV7-8 to TRBJ2-5; D remains unclear. Germline V gives CDR1 SGHVS, CDR2 FQNEAQ. The CDR3 has 12 residues. Between the trimmed V and J ends, which lost 0 bases and 4 bases, there was a span of 3 bases. CDR3 sequence reads: CASSLARETQYF. The CDR3 region has the DNA TGTGCCAGCAGCTTAGCTCGAGAGACCCAGTACTTC. The variable domain in full, with the rest retrieved from reference TRBV7-8 and TRBJ2-5, is GAGVSQSPRYKVAKRGQDVALRCDPISGHVSLFWYQQALGQGPEFLTYFQNEAQLDKSGLPSDRFFAERPEGSVSTLKIQRTQQEDSAVYLCASSLARETQYFGPGTRLLVL.

This clone was seen a handful of times. The V gene is TRBV7-2, the J gene TRBJ2-7; TRBD2 agrees at 10 bases. J gave up 3 bases and V 5 bases, and 7 bases lay outside the gene matches. Germline CDR1 reads SGHTA; CDR2 reads FQGNSA. The CDR3 runs to 15 residues. CDR3: CASSTRTSGYYEQYF. The CDR3 region has the DNA TGTGCCAGCAGCACCAGGACTAGCGGATACTACGAGCAGTACTTC.

The chain recombines TRBV4-2 with TRBJ2-7; the D call may be TRBD1 or TRBD2 (5 bases each). Germline CDR1 LGHNA, CDR2 YNFKEQ. There are 15 residues in the CDR3. V lost 0 bases to trimming and J lost 5 bases, with 14 bases between them. In DNA, the CDR3 is TGTGCCAGCAGCCAAGACCATCGGGACCACAACGAGCAGTACTTC. Its translation is CASSQDHRDHNEQYF.

The V gene is TRBV12-5, the J gene TRBJ2-7; 12 bases are a match to TRBD2. The J segment lost 5 bases and the V segment lost 6 bases, leaving 11 bases of the junction unmatched. From germline, CDR1 is LGHNT and CDR2 FRNRAP. The length of the CDR3 is 16 residues. This chain's CDR3 is CASGASGRADSNEQYF. CDR3 in DNA: TGTGCTAGTGGGGCTAGCGGGAGGGCCGATAGTAACGAGCAGTACTTC.

The chain combines TRBV11-2 with TRBJ2-5, with D possibly TRBD1 on 5 matching bases. The germline V gene encodes CDR1 SGHAT and CDR2 FQNNGV. This CDR3 has 14 amino acids. Trimming cost V 4 bases and J 1 base, with 10 bases left between them. CDR3 nucleotides: TGTGCCAGCAGCTCGACAGCATTCCAAGAGACCCAGTACTTC. This encodes CASSSTAFQETQYF. Together with reference TRBV11-2 and TRBJ2-5, the CDR3 gives the full variable domain: EAGVAQSPRYKIIEKRQSVAFWCNPISGHATLYWYQQILGQGPKLLIQFQNNGVVDDSQLPKDRFSAERLKGVDSTLKIQPAKLEDSAVYLCASSSTAFQETQYFGPGTRLLVL.

This chain links TRBV7-8 with TRBJ2-3, with D possibly being TRBD1 (6 bases). The CDR3 has 15 residues. V lost 5 bases and J lost 3, with 15 bases in between. The V gene's germline CDR1 is SGHVS and CDR2 FQNEAQ. Here the CDR3 DNA reads TGTGCCAGCAGCCCGATTGGGGGCACGACAGATACGCAGTATTTT. Translated: CASSPIGGTTDTQYF.

J is TRBJ2-5 and V is TRBV6-1, with 8 bases fitting TRBD1. The V gene's germline CDR1 is MNHNS and CDR2 SASEGT. With 2 bases clipped from V and 5 bases from J, the junction kept 10 bases outside the gene matches. CDR3 length equals 16 residues. The CDR3 DNA reads TGTGCCAGCAGTGAACAACCGGGACAGGTCATGGAGACCCAGTACTTC. Translating it yields CASSEQPGQVMETQYF.

The genes are TRBV4-1 and TRBJ2-7; 10 bases agree with TRBD1. J lost 1 base, V lost 2 bases, and 2 bases had no gene match. The CDR3 extends over 15 amino acids. CDR1 is MGHRA and CDR2 is YSYEKL in the germline V gene. CDR3 nucleotides: TGCGCCAGCAGCCAATTGGGACAGGGGTCCTACGAGCAGTACTTC. It yields the protein CASSQLGQGSYEQYF.

The chain joins TRBV5-1 to TRBJ2-7; D is unresolved. The germline V and J ends were trimmed by 7 bases and 0 bases, with 14 bases remaining between them. The CDR3 consists of 14 residues. Germline CDR1 and CDR2: SGHRS and YFSETQ. CDR3 protein: CASQPGQSSYEQYF. DNA of the CDR3: TGCGCCAGCCAGCCAGGCCAGAGCTCCTACGAGCAGTACTTC.

This clone appeared once. The CDR3 nucleotides are TGTGCCAGCAGCTTAGGGTTGAGCTCCTACGAGCAGTACTTC. Protein sequence: CASSLGLSSYEQYF. The rearrangement uses TRBV13 and TRBJ2-7; D is unclear. Trimming left V 0 bases short and J 0 bases short, with 6 bases between. Germline values: CDR1 PRHDT, CDR2 FYEKMQ (reference sequence). This CDR3 has 14 amino acids.

The table lists this clone with a few counts. This sequence joins TRBV30 and TRBJ1-1, with D unresolved. Trimming cost V 0 bases and J 4 bases, with 9 bases left between them. The CDR3 is 13 residues long. Germline CDR1 and CDR2: GTSNPN and SVGIG (reference sequence). DNA for the CDR3: TGTGCCTGGAGTGTAGGGTCGGGCACTGAAGCTTTCTTT. Protein product: CAWSVGSGTEAFF.

V gene TRBV7-3 combines with J gene TRBJ1-1; the match to TRBD1 covers 7 bases. Germline assignment: CDR1 SGHTA and CDR2 FQGTGA. V was pared by 6 bases and J by 8 bases, with 9 bases of the junction left unmatched. The CDR3 loop spans 13 amino acids. For the CDR3, the DNA is TGTGCCAGCAGTCCAGGTCCGGACAGGGAAGCTTTCTTT. Translated: CASSPGPDREAFF. Together with reference TRBV7-3 and TRBJ1-1, the CDR3 gives the full variable domain: GAGVSQTPSNKVTEKGKYVELRCDPISGHTALYWYRQSLGQGPEFLIYFQGTGAADDSGLPNDRFFAVRPEGSVSTLKIQRTERGDSAVYLCASSPGPDREAFFGQGTRLTVV.